This paragraph reports one T cell receptor beta chain. The antigen is undetermined. Around 32,000 T cell genomes, or roughly 180 ng DNA, went into the sorted-subset replicate PCRs. Assay used: immunoSEQ multiplex PCR; TCRdb lists only in-frame clones, some missing. The table includes nearly 2 million clones, around 96% detected once. This entry belongs to a study of shared clonotypes between healthy human individuals. CD45RO-negative, CCR7-positively selected cells formed the naive CD8 fraction, excluding terminally differentiated effector memory CD45RA+ cells. Study observations and caveats: Shared across four donors were around 4.7% of the naive CD4 clonotypes. Among donors, sharing of clonotypes was expected to be affected by sequencing depth. As a rule, naive subsets had a larger estimated richness than memory subsets.

Per the germline V gene, CDR1 is MNHEY and CDR2 is SVGAGI. The V and J ends lost 2 bases and 5 bases, in that order; junction bases with no gene match: 5. The CDR3 runs 15 residues. This chain uses TRBV6-5 with TRBJ2-7; TRBD2 matches 11 bases. Sequenced sample: naive CD8+ T cells sorted from blood. The TCR comes from a man younger than 35 in good health. The CDR3 region is CASSYQTSGNDEQYF. CDR3 nucleotides: TGTGCCAGCAGTTACCAGACTAGCGGGAACGACGAGCAGTACTTC.